The 11 T cell receptor beta chains below come from one sample, sequenced in a study of shared clonotypes between healthy human individuals. CD45RO-negative CD8 cells positively selected for CCR7 made up the naive population, which excluded terminally differentiated effector memory CD45RA+ cells. Data came from immunoSEQ multiplex PCR; TCRdb stores just in-frame clones and leaves some out. The sample holds about 2.1 million clones, around 93% seen once. The sample taken for sequencing was naive CD8+ T cells from PBMCs. The receptors originated from a man in his late teens or twenties in good health. Some clones in this sample may be carry-over from other donors' samples.

This clone has a single count. This sequence joins TRBV4-1 and TRBJ2-1; 7 bases agree with TRBD1. CDR1 is MGHRA, CDR2 YSYEKL, per germline. Trimming removed 4 bases from V and 5 bases from J; junction bases left unmatched: 2. This CDR3 is 13 amino acids long. CDR3 sequence: CASSPTGNNEQFF. The CDR3 bases are TGCGCCAGCAGCCCGACAGGGAACAATGAGCAGTTCTTC.

This chain links TRBV7-9 with TRBJ2-2; D is perhaps TRBD2 (5 bases). The CDR3 is 15 amino acids. V was shortened by 1 base and J by 6 bases, with 12 bases between the two germline ends. The germline CDR1 and CDR2 sequences are SEHNR and FQNEAQ (reference sequence). CDR3 DNA: TGTGCCAGCAGCTTAGTTCCTAGCTGGGCCGGGGAGCTGTTTTTT. This codes for CASSLVPSWAGELFF.

The DNA of the CDR3 is TGTGCCAGCAGTTTGCGACGGATTTTCTACGAGCAGTACTTC. This translates into CASSLRRIFYEQYF. The chain has TRBV27 and TRBJ2-7; no firm D call. This CDR3 region has 14 residues. Trimming pared 3 bases from V and 3 bases from J, leaving 12 bases between. Germline CDR1 and CDR2: MNHEY and SMNVEV (reference sequence).

The chain carries TRBV5-8 and TRBJ2-5, with D perhaps given as TRBD1 or TRBD2 (6 bases each). Per the germline V gene, CDR1 is SGHTS and CDR2 is YDEGEE. The CDR3 is made up of 16 amino acids. The V end was cut by 0 bases, the J end by 1 base, with 13 bases between. CDR3 sequence (DNA): TGTGCCAGCAGCTTGGGGTGGAGGGGGACCCAAGAGACCCAGTACTTC. Translating it yields CASSLGWRGTQETQYF.

As DNA, the CDR3 is TGTGCCAGCAGGTACCGTACAGGGTTTAGCGCAGATACGCAGTATTTT. Translated: CASRYRTGFSADTQYF. The V call is TRBV28, the J call TRBJ2-3; the D gene is possibly TRBD1 (6 bases). Germline lookup yields CDR1 MDHEN and CDR2 SYDVKM. The CDR3 spans 16 residues. Trimming took off 6 bases at V and 4 bases at J, with 20 bases between the two ends.

This sequence joins TRBV7-3 and TRBJ1-3; TRBD1 matches at 9 bases. The CDR3 sequence is 16 residues long. Germline CDR1 reads SGHTA; CDR2 reads FQGTGA. Trimming took 5 bases from V and 1 from J; bases not matched to a gene: 6. CDR3 in DNA: TGTGCCAGCAGCCGCACAGGGGGCTGGTCTGGAAACACCATATATTTT. It encodes CASSRTGGWSGNTIYF.

The rearrangement joins TRBV9 to TRBJ1-1; the D gene is possibly TRBD1 (5 bases). This CDR3 spans 17 amino acids. The germline V and J ends were trimmed by 1 base and 1 base, with 17 bases remaining between them. Germline V gene lookup returns CDR1 SGDLS and CDR2 YYNGEE. CDR3 residues: CASSVSGRFGENTEAFF. The CDR3 DNA reads as TGTGCCAGCAGCGTATCAGGGCGCTTCGGGGAGAACACTGAAGCTTTCTTT.

This sequence joins TRBV29-1 and TRBJ2-7; a possible D gene is TRBD2 (5 bases). V was clipped by 4 bases and J by 7 bases, with 23 bases between them. This CDR3 has 15 residues. Germline CDR1 SQVTM, CDR2 ANQGSEA. This chain's CDR3 is CSVVASSPLYEEQYF. The CDR3, as DNA: TGCAGCGTTGTCGCTAGCTCCCCCCTATACGAGGAGCAGTACTTC.

This sequence joins TRBV28 and TRBJ1-4; D gene ambiguous. V was trimmed by 4 bases and J by 8 bases, leaving 23 bases between them. The CDR3 sequence is 17 residues long. Per germline, CDR1 MDHEN and CDR2 SYDVKM. This chain's CDR3 is CASSSSHVGISMEKLFF. CDR3 nucleotide sequence: TGTGCCAGCAGTTCCTCCCATGTCGGCATTTCGATGGAAAAACTGTTTTTT.

The V call is TRBV25-1, the J call TRBJ2-7; 7 nucleotides agree with TRBD1. This CDR3 is built from 13 residues. From germline, CDR1 is MGHDK and CDR2 SYGVNS. J lost 5 bases, V lost 5 bases, and 6 bases had no gene match. The CDR3 loop reads CASSQGDRDEQYF. The CDR3 DNA follows: TGTGCCAGCAGTCAGGGGGACCGGGACGAGCAGTACTTC.

J is TRBJ2-7 and V is TRBV11-2; unclear D gene. The length of the CDR3 is 13 residues. Trimming took 1 base from V and 4 from J, leaving 8 bases between them. Germline lookup yields CDR1 SGHAT and CDR2 FQNNGV. DNA for the CDR3: TGTGCCAGCAGCTTAGTATCCGTTTACGAGCAGTACTTC. This encodes CASSLVSVYEQYF.